This T cell receptor beta chain was obtained from a study of cytomegalovirus exposure and HLA in healthy donors. Findings and caveats of the study: The study designated about 180 TCR beta chains cytomegalovirus-associated. The authors later found TCR association rates varying by HLA locus, with DRB1 most and HLA-C fewest.

J lost 3 bases, V lost 5 bases, and 3 bases had no gene match. This CDR3 region has 14 residues. Germline assignment: CDR1 SNHLY and CDR2 FYNNEI. This clone was seen once. Its matching antigen is unknown. The PCR made use of 60 Vbeta and 13 Jbeta primers. Study processing details: Per a later analysis, the number of unique TCR beta chains was around 80 million, of which some 10 million were shared. Using immunoSEQ multiplex PCR, the repertoire was profiled, and TCRdb retains in-frame clones only, with some absent. V, J and clone size are those of that table, while D and trimming were read from the DNA. The data contain over 110,000 clones, approximately 80% of them singletons.

The chain carries TRBV2 and TRBJ2-7, with 11 bases that match TRBD2. The sample consisted of PBMCs. This receptor was taken from a female donor in good health and CMV-seronegative. CDR3 in DNA: TGTGCCAGCAGTCCGGGACTAGCGGTCTACGAGCAGTACTTC. Its translation: CASSPGLAVYEQYF.